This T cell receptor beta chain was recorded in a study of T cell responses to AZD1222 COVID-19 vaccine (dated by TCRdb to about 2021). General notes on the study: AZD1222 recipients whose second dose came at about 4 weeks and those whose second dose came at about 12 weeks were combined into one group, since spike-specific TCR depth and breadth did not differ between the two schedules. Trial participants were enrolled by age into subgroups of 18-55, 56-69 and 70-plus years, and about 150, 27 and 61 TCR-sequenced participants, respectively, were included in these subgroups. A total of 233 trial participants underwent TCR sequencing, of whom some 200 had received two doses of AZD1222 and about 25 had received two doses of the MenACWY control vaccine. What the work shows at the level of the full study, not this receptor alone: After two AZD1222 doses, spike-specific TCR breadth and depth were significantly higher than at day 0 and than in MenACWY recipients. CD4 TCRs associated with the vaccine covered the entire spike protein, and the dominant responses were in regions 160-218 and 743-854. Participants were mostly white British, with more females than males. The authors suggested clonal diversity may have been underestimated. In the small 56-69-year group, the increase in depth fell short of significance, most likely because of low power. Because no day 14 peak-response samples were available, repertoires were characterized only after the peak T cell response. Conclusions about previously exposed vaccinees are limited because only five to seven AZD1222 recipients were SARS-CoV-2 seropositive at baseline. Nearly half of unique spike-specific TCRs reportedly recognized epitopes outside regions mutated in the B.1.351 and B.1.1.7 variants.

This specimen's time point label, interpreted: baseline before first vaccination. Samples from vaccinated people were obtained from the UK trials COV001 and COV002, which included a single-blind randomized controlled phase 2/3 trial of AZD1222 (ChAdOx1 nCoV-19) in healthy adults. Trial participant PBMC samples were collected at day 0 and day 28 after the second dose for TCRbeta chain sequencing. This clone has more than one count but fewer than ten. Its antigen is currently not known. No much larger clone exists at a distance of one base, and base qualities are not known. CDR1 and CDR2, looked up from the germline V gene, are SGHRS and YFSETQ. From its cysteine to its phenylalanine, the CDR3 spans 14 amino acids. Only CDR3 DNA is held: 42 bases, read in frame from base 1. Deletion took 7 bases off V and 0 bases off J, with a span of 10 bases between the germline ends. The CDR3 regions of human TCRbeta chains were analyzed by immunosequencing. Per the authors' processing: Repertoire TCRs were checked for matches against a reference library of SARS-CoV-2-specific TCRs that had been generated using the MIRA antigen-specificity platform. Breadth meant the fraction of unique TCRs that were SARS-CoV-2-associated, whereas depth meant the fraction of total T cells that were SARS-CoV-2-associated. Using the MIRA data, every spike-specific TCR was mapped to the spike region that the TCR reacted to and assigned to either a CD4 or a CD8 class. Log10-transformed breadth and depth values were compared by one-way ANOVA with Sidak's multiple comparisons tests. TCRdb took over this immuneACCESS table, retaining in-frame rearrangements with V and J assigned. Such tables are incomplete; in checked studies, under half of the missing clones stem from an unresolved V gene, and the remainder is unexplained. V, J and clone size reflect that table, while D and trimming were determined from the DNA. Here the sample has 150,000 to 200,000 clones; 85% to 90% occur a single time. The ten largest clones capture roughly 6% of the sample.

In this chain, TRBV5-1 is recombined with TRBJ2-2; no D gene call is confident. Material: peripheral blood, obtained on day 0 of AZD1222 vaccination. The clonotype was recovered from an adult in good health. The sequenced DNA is TGCGCCAGCCGGGCGACAACGAACACCGGGGAGCTGTTTTTT. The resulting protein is CASRATTNTGELFF. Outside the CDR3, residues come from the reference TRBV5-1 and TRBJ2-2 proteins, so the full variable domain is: KAGVTQTPRYLIKTRGQQVTLSCSPISGHRSVSWYQQTPGQGLQFLFEYFSETQRNKGNFPGRFSGRQFSNSRSEMNVSTLELGDSALYLCASRATTNTGELFFGEGSRLTVL.